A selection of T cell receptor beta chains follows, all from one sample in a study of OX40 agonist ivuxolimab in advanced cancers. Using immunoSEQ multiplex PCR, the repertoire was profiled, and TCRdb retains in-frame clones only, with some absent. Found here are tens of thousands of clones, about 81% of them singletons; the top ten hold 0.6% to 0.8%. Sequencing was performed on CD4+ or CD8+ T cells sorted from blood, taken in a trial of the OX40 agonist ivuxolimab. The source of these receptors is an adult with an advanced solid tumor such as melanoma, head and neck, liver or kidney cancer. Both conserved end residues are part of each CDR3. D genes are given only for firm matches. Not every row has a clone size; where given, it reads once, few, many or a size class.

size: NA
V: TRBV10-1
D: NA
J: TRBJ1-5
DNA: TGCGCCAGCAGTGAGTCGGGTGCGAATCAGCCCCAGCATTTT
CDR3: CASSESGANQPQHF

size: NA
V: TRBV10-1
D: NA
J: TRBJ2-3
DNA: TGCGCCAGCAGTGAGGACGGCACAGATACGCAGTATTTT
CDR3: CASSEDGTDTQYF

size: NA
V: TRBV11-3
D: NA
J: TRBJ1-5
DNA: TGTGCCAGCAGCACCTCTGGGGCCGTCAGCAATCAGCCCCAGCATTTT
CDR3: CASSTSGAVSNQPQHF

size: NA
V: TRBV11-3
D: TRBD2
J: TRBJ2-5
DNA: TGTGCCAGCAGCACCCGACGGACTAGCGGGACTACGCGCCAAGGAGAGACCCAGTACTTC
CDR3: CASSTRRTSGTTRQGETQYF

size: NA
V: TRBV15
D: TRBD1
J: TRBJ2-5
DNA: TGTGCCACCAGCACCCGGACAGGGCAAGAGACCCAGTACTTC
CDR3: CATSTRTGQETQYF

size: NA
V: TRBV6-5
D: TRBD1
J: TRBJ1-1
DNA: TGTGCCAGCAGTTACGTAGGGGGCGTGGTCACTGAAGCTTTCTTT
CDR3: CASSYVGGVVTEAFF

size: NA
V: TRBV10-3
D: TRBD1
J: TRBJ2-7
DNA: TGTGCCATCAGAGGGGACAGTGGTCGGTACGAGCAGTACTTC
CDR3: CAIRGDSGRYEQYF

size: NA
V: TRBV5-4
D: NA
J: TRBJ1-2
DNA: TGTGCCAGCAGCGGTAGTCAGGGCTCGCGTGGCTACACCTTC
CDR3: CASSGSQGSRGYTF

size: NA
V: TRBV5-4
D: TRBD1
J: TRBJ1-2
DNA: TGTGCCAGCAGCCGGGACAGGGATAGTGACTATGGCTACACCTTC
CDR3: CASSRDRDSDYGYTF

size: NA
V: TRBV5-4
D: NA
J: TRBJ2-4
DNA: TGTGCCAGCAGCAACGAGTATGGGGGGCAGTACTTC
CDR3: CASSNEYGGQYF

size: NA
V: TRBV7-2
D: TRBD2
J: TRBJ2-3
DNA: TGTGCCAGCACCTTCGGGACTAGCTGGACAGATACGCAGTATTTT
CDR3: CASTFGTSWTDTQYF

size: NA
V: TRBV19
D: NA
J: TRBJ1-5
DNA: TGTGCCAGTAGTTCGACACCTCAGCCCCAGCATTTT
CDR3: CASSSTPQPQHF

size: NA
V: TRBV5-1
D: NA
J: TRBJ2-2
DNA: TGCGCCAGCAGCTGGCTAAACACCGGGGAGCTGTTTTTT
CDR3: CASSWLNTGELFF

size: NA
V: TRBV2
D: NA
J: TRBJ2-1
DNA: TGTGCCAGCAGTGTCGCACAGTACAATGAGCAGTTCTTC
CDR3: CASSVAQYNEQFF

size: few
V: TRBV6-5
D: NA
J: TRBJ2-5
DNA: TGTGCCAGCAGTTTTGGCGGTTCAGAGACCCAGTACTTC
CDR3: CASSFGGSETQYF

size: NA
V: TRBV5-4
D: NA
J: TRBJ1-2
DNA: TGTGCCAGCAATCCGGCCGGCGGGCAGAATCAAAGGGGTGGCTACACCTTT
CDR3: CASNPAGGQNQRGGYTF

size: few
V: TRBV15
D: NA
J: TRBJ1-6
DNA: TGTGCCACCAGCAGAGATCGGACAGCAAATAATTCACCCCTCCACTTT
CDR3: CATSRDRTANNSPLHF